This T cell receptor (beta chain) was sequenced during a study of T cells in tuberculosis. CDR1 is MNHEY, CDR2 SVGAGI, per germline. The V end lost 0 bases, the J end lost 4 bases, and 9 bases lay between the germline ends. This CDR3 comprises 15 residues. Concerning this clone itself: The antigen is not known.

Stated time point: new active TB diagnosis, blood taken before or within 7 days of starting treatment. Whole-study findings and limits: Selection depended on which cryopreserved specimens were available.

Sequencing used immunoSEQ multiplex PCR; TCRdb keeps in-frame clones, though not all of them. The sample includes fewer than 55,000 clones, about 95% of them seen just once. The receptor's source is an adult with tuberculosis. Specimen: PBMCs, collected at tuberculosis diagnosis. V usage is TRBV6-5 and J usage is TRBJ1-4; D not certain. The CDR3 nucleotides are TGTGCCAGCAGTTACTCGGGTAGCCTTAATGAAAAACTGTTTTTT. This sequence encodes CASSYSGSLNEKLFF.